The rows below give T cell receptor beta chains drawn from one sample of a study of cytomegalovirus exposure and HLA in healthy donors. Generated by immunoSEQ multiplex PCR, the TCRdb table keeps only in-frame clones and is missing some. The top ten clones hold 3.8% of a sample with 200,000 or so clones, over 70% of them seen once. Source material: PBMCs. The receptors originated from a man aged 45-60 years in good health and CMV-seronegative. Each CDR3 is given with its conserved first and last residue. Each record gives: CDR3 protein, CDR3 DNA, D gene, clone size, J gene, V gene. D genes are given only for firm matches. Expanded clones are given a class, and other clones once, few, many or no size at all.

CDR3aa: CAWSGARLLPFF
CDR3nt: TGTGCCTGGAGCGGCGCGCGGTTGTTGCCTTTCTTT
d_gene: .
abundance: .
j_gene: TRBJ1-1
v_gene: TRBV30

CDR3aa: CASSRDTNQPQHF
CDR3nt: TGTGCCAGCAGCCGGGACACCAATCAGCCCCAGCATTTT
d_gene: .
abundance: .
j_gene: TRBJ1-5
v_gene: TRBV2

CDR3aa: CASSTVDRGHEQFF
CDR3nt: TGTGCCAGCAGCACGGTGGACAGGGGGCATGAGCAGTTCTTC
d_gene: TRBD1
abundance: .
j_gene: TRBJ2-1
v_gene: TRBV7-2

CDR3aa: CSGEQGHEQYF
CDR3nt: TGCAGTGGGGAACAGGGCCACGAGCAGTACTTC
d_gene: .
abundance: .
j_gene: TRBJ2-7
v_gene: TRBV20-1

CDR3aa: CASSWTGSNSPLHF
CDR3nt: TGTGCCAGCAGCTGGACAGGTAGTAATTCACCCCTCCACTTT
d_gene: TRBD1
abundance: .
j_gene: TRBJ1-6
v_gene: TRBV6-6

CDR3aa: CASSLWTGRMNTEAFF
CDR3nt: TGTGCCAGCAGTTTATGGACAGGGCGTATGAACACTGAAGCTTTCTTT
d_gene: TRBD1
abundance: few
j_gene: TRBJ1-1
v_gene: TRBV27

CDR3aa: CASSSFRLAGNTGELFF
CDR3nt: TGTGCCAGCTCATCTTTTCGACTAGCGGGTAACACCGGGGAGCTGTTTTTT
d_gene: TRBD2
abundance: few
j_gene: TRBJ2-2
v_gene: TRBV18

CDR3aa: CASSFTYEQYF
CDR3nt: TGTGCCAGCAGTTTTACCTACGAGCAGTACTTC
d_gene: .
abundance: .
j_gene: TRBJ2-7
v_gene: TRBV28

CDR3aa: CASSDTGTTTYEQYF
CDR3nt: TGTGCCAGCAGTGACACCGGGACAACCACCTACGAGCAGTACTTC
d_gene: .
abundance: .
j_gene: TRBJ2-7
v_gene: TRBV25-1

CDR3aa: CASSYSTSGGQETQYF
CDR3nt: TGTGCCAGCAGTTACTCTACTAGCGGGGGCCAAGAGACCCAGTACTTC
d_gene: TRBD2
abundance: .
j_gene: TRBJ2-5
v_gene: TRBV6-5

CDR3aa: CASSQGDQPQHF
CDR3nt: TGTGCCAGCAGCCAGGGCGATCAGCCCCAGCATTTT
d_gene: .
abundance: .
j_gene: TRBJ1-5
v_gene: TRBV2

CDR3aa: CASSLIYSGAHEQYF
CDR3nt: TGTGCCAGCAGCTTAATCTATAGCGGGGCCCACGAGCAGTACTTC
d_gene: TRBD2
abundance: .
j_gene: TRBJ2-7
v_gene: TRBV11-2

CDR3aa: CASRDTGGGSYGYTF
CDR3nt: TGTGCCAGCAGGGATACAGGGGGCGGAAGCTATGGCTACACCTTC
d_gene: TRBD1
abundance: .
j_gene: TRBJ1-2
v_gene: TRBV6-5

CDR3aa: CASSLQLDKNTEAFF
CDR3nt: TGTGCCAGCAGCCTTCAACTGGACAAGAACACTGAAGCTTTCTTT
d_gene: .
abundance: .
j_gene: TRBJ1-1
v_gene: TRBV14

CDR3aa: CASGLGSVTNEKLFF
CDR3nt: TGTGCCAGCGGTTTGGGGAGTGTAACTAATGAAAAACTGTTTTTT
d_gene: .
abundance: once
j_gene: TRBJ1-4
v_gene: TRBV27

CDR3aa: CSIRGVGRTTNEKLFF
CDR3nt: TGTTCCATCAGGGGTGTGGGCCGTACAACTAATGAAAAACTGTTTTTT
d_gene: .
abundance: .
j_gene: TRBJ1-4
v_gene: TRBV7-9

CDR3aa: CASSVGVSGVEQFF
CDR3nt: TGTGCCAGCAGCGTAGGGGTATCGGGGGTCGAGCAGTTCTTC
d_gene: .
abundance: .
j_gene: TRBJ2-1
v_gene: TRBV9

CDR3aa: CASSLAQRGPHYGYTF
CDR3nt: TGTGCCAGCAGCTTAGCCCAAAGGGGTCCCCACTATGGCTACACCTTC
d_gene: .
abundance: .
j_gene: TRBJ1-2
v_gene: TRBV7-2

CDR3aa: CASSVEGWGGYTF
CDR3nt: TGTGCCAGCAGCGTAGAAGGGTGGGGCGGCTACACCTTC
d_gene: .
abundance: .
j_gene: TRBJ1-2
v_gene: TRBV9

CDR3aa: CASSQDLGGAGYTF
CDR3nt: TGTGCCAGCAGCCAAGATCTTGGGGGCGCGGGCTACACCTTC
d_gene: .
abundance: .
j_gene: TRBJ1-2
v_gene: TRBV4-2

CDR3aa: CSVMTGGSSYEQYF
CDR3nt: TGCAGCGTGATGACAGGGGGGAGCTCCTACGAGCAGTACTTC
d_gene: TRBD1
abundance: .
j_gene: TRBJ2-7
v_gene: TRBV29-1

CDR3aa: CAVRTPTYEQYF
CDR3nt: TGTGCCGTTAGGACTCCTACCTACGAGCAGTACTTC
d_gene: .
abundance: few
j_gene: TRBJ2-7
v_gene: TRBV10-3

CDR3aa: CASSTLAGGPNEQFF
CDR3nt: TGTGCCAGCAGCACACTAGCGGGGGGCCCGAATGAGCAGTTCTTC
d_gene: TRBD2
abundance: .
j_gene: TRBJ2-1
v_gene: TRBV7-9

CDR3aa: CASSKLAGEPTQYF
CDR3nt: TGTGCCAGTAGTAAACTAGCGGGGGAACCTACGCAGTATTTT
d_gene: TRBD2
abundance: .
j_gene: TRBJ2-3
v_gene: TRBV19

CDR3aa: CASSLGTPVYNEQFF
CDR3nt: TGTGCCAGCAGCTTAGGCACCCCAGTCTACAATGAGCAGTTCTTC
d_gene: .
abundance: .
j_gene: TRBJ2-1
v_gene: TRBV7-2

CDR3aa: CSVYPGLNTEAFF
CDR3nt: TGCAGCGTTTATCCAGGGTTGAACACTGAAGCTTTCTTT
d_gene: .
abundance: .
j_gene: TRBJ1-1
v_gene: TRBV29-1

CDR3aa: CASSSTGRIGYGYTF
CDR3nt: TGTGCCAGCAGCTCAACAGGGCGAATAGGCTATGGCTACACCTTC
d_gene: .
abundance: few
j_gene: TRBJ1-2
v_gene: TRBV5-4

CDR3aa: CASSLEEYAEAFF
CDR3nt: TGTGCCAGCAGCTTAGAGGAGTACGCTGAAGCTTTCTTT
d_gene: .
abundance: .
j_gene: TRBJ1-1
v_gene: TRBV11-2